This T cell receptor beta chain was observed in a study of molecular identifiers for immune sequencing clone quantification. General study points: Identical TCR molecules sharing a barcode could underestimate highly expanded clone sizes.

The V gene end was trimmed by 4 bases and the J gene end by 2 bases; junction bases not matched to a gene: 3. CDR3 length: 14 amino acids. CDR1 and CDR2 from the germline V gene are LNHDA and SQIVND (reference sequence). This clonotype came up a few times. Its target is not known. TCRdb independently ran MiXCR on the PCR reads; one entry per CDR3 protein. This sample has more than 85,000 distinct CDR3 sequences, with under 40% found just once. The chain carries TRBV19 and TRBJ2-3; 7 positions match TRBD1. What was sequenced was naive CD8+ T cells from blood, with Jurkat cell RNA spiked in. Indicated subset: FACS-sorted CD8+CD4-CCR7+CD45RA+ naive T cells. The clonotype originates from a human donor in good health. Some libraries in this study had Jurkat cell RNA spiked in. The CDR3 sequence: CASSNRGPTDTQYF. The CDR3 DNA sequence: TGTGCCAGTAGTAACAGGGGACCCACAGATACGCAGTATTTT.